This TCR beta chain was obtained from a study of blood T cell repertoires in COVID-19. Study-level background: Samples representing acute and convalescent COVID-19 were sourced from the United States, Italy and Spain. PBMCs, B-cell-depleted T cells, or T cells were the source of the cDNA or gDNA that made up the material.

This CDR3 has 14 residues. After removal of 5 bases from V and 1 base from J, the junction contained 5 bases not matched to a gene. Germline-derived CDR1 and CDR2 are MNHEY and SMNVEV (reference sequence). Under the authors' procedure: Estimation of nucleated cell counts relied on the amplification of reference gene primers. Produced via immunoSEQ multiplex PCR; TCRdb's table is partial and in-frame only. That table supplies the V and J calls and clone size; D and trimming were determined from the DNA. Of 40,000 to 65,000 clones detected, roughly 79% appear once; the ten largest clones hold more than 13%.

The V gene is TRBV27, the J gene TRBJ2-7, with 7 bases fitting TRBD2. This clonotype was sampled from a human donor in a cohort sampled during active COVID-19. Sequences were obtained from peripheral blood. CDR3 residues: CASSPERGSYEQYF. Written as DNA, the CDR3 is TGTGCCAGCAGTCCAGAGCGGGGATCCTACGAGCAGTACTTC.